One sample yielded the 10 T cell receptor beta chains listed below, sequenced in a study of CD8+CD57+ T cells in acquired aplastic anemia. No antigen is known for these receptors. Notes on the study in general: CD8+CD57+ cells in patients trailed total CD4+ and CD8+ pools in diversity.

It was patients with CD8+CD57+ cell expansion by flow cytometry who were chosen for sequencing. Genomic DNA was employed as the template in profiling TCR beta VDJ and CDR3. Using its own MiXCR run on the reads, TCRdb lists one record per CDR3 protein. The sample records about 20,000 distinct CDR3 sequences, 30% to 50% being singletons. Sequencing was done on a sample of CD8+CD57+ T cells sorted from PBMCs. Regarding subset: bead-enriched CD8+CD57+ effector memory T cells from SAA patients. Every receptor here comes from a human donor with aplastic anemia.

In its sample, this clonotype was seen a few times. This sequence joins TRBV7-9 and TRBJ2-3; D is ambiguous. The ends were cut back, 1 base at V and 5 bases at J, with 4 bases in the middle. The length of the CDR3 is 12 residues. Per germline, CDR1 SEHNR and CDR2 FQNEAQ (reference sequence). CDR3 residues: CASSLDIDTQYF. The CDR3 DNA is TGTGCCAGCAGCTTAGACATAGATACGCAGTATTTT.

In nucleotides, the CDR3 is TGTGCCAGTAGTACGGGGACAGCCAGGAATCTATTGAACACCATATATTTT. It encodes CASSTGTARNLLNTIYF. The chain combines TRBV19 with TRBJ1-3, with TRBD1 identical over 7 bases. The J segment lost 7 bases and the V segment lost 4 bases, leaving 16 bases of the junction unmatched. This CDR3 is built from 17 residues. The germline V gene has CDR1 LNHDA and CDR2 SQIVND (reference sequence). The full variable domain, its missing parts supplied by reference TRBV19 and TRBJ1-3, is DGGITQSPKYLFRKEGQNVTLSCEQNLNHDAMYWYRQDPGQGLRLIYYSQIVNDFQKGDIAEGYSVSREKKESFPLTVTSAQKNPTAFYLCASSTGTARNLLNTIYFGEGSWLTVV.

A single count supports this clonotype. This rearrangement joins TRBV7-3 to TRBJ2-1, with D maybe TRBD2 (6 bases). The germline V gene encodes CDR1 SGHTA and CDR2 FQGTGA. V was trimmed by 5 bases and J by 4 bases, leaving 15 bases between them. The CDR3 covers 15 residues. CDR3 DNA sequence: TGTGCCAGCAGCCGAACGACTAGTACTTACAATGAGCAGTTCTTC. Translating it yields CASSRTTSTYNEQFF. Drawing the rest from reference TRBV7-3 and TRBJ2-1, the complete variable domain is GAGVSQTPSNKVTEKGKYVELRCDPISGHTALYWYRQSLGQGPEFLIYFQGTGAADDSGLPNDRFFAVRPEGSVSTLKIQRTERGDSAVYLCASSRTTSTYNEQFFGPGTRLTVL.

The chain joins TRBV7-8 to TRBJ1-3; 7 bases fit TRBD1. The length of the CDR3 is 15 residues. With 3 bases clipped from V and 5 bases from J, the junction kept 7 bases outside the gene matches. From germline, CDR1 is SGHVS and CDR2 FQNEAQ. CDR3 nucleotide sequence: TGTGCCAGCAGCTTTAGACCGGGACAGAGAAACACCATATATTTT. It translates to CASSFRPGQRNTIYF.

The chain combines TRBV4-1 with TRBJ1-5; D not certain. V was clipped by 0 bases and J by 6 bases, with 9 bases between them. CDR3 length equals 14 residues. Germline assignment: CDR1 MGHRA and CDR2 YSYEKL. The CDR3 DNA sequence: TGCGCCAGCAGCCAAGAAGTGGCCTTTCAGCCCCAGCATTTT. Its protein product is CASSQEVAFQPQHF.

This chain links TRBV18 with TRBJ2-7, with a weak D call TRBD1 (5 bases). The germline gives CDR1 KGHSH, CDR2 LQKENI. The CDR3 runs to 12 residues. The V and J ends lost 2 bases and 6 bases respectively, with 8 bases between them. CDR3: CASSPATAEQYF. The CDR3 DNA reads TGTGCCAGCTCACCAGCGACAGCCGAGCAGTACTTC.

This clonotype was counted only a few times. The V and J genes are TRBV10-3 and TRBJ2-5; possibly TRBD2 for D (5 bases). V was pared by 0 bases and J by 0 bases, with 17 bases between. This CDR3 comprises 18 residues. The germline CDR1 and CDR2 sequences are ENHRY and SYGVKD. The CDR3 region has the DNA TGTGCCATCAGTGAGTCGCCGGGGAGCGGACTGTACCAAGAGACCCAGTACTTC. Translation: CAISESPGSGLYQETQYF.

The CDR3 is CSASSPRHGDNEQFF. The CDR3 DNA reads as TGCAGTGCCAGTAGTCCCCGTCATGGGGACAATGAGCAGTTCTTC. This chain joins TRBV20-1 and TRBJ2-1; D is uncertain. V shed 6 bases and J shed 5 bases, with 20 bases lying between them. The CDR3 sequence is 15 residues long. Looked up from germline, CDR1 is DFQATT and CDR2 is SNEGSKA (reference sequence).

V and J are TRBV2 and TRBJ1-1, with a weak D call TRBD1 (6 bases). There are 18 residues in the CDR3. Germline CDR1 SNHLY, CDR2 FYNNEI. The V end was cut by 2 bases, the J end by 13 bases, with 32 bases between. The CDR3 reads CASSETPPGGAPSRGGFF. The CDR3 DNA reads TGTGCCAGCAGTGAAACCCCACCTGGGGGCGCGCCCAGTCGAGGTGGTTTCTTT.

The gene calls are TRBV7-9 and TRBJ1-2, with 8 bases matching TRBD1. V shed 2 bases and J 1 base; nucleotides not matched to a gene: 12. The germline gives CDR1 SEHNR, CDR2 FQNEAQ (reference sequence). The length of the CDR3 is 18 residues. The CDR3 DNA reads TGTGCCAGCAGCTTAATAATTTGGGTGGACAGGGTTAACTATGGCTACACCTTC. This codes for CASSLIIWVDRVNYGYTF.